Below are 9 T cell receptor beta chains sequenced from a single sample in a study of blood T cells in healthy people across ages. A sample-barcoded 5' primer and a J-beta primer mix were used in a second PCR of about 6 to 12 cycles. One entry per CDR3 protein results from TCRdb running MiXCR on the 5' RACE reads. The table has hundreds of thousands of distinct CDR3 sequences, about 21% seen once; the top ten hold approximately 3.7%. Sequenced sample: blood. The receptors stem from a man between 65 and 80 years old in good health.

This clonotype was counted only a few times. The CDR3 DNA sequence: TGCAGCCTCTCGCTTGGGACAGCCTCTGGAAACACCATATATTTT. This translates into CSLSLGTASGNTIYF. The chain employs TRBV20-1 and TRBJ1-3, with TRBD1 matching over 7 bases. CDR3 length: 15 residues. Germline loops: CDR1 DFQATT, CDR2 SNEGSKA (reference sequence).

This chain uses TRBV9 with TRBJ2-1; 11 bases are shared with TRBD2. The germline V gene has CDR1 SGDLS and CDR2 YYNGEE. Germline trimming cut 4 bases from V and 6 bases from J; bases unmatched to any gene: 6. This CDR3 spans 15 amino acids. This CDR3 reads CASSLTSGTPNEQFF. The CDR3 nucleotides are TGTGCCAGCAGCTTGACTAGCGGGACTCCCAATGAGCAGTTCTTC.

This clonotype was counted between two and nine times. This chain joins TRBV28 and TRBJ2-1; D is possibly TRBD2 (6 bases). Germline V gene sequence: CDR1 MDHEN, CDR2 SYDVKM. The germline V and J ends were trimmed by 6 bases and 9 bases, with 15 bases remaining between them. The CDR3 runs to 13 residues. CDR3 nucleotide sequence: TGTGCCAGCAGCCCACGGGGGAATCCTGAGCAGTTCTTC. Translation gives CASSPRGNPEQFF.

The sample holds a few counts of this clonotype. The rearrangement uses TRBV28 and TRBJ1-2; the D is unclear. The CDR3 runs to 13 residues. Deletions cut 3 bases from V and 3 bases from J, with 8 bases between. The germline CDR1 and CDR2 sequences are MDHEN and SYDVKM. CDR3 sequence reads: CASSLEIYYGYTF. The CDR3 nucleotides are TGTGCCAGCAGTTTGGAGATTTACTATGGCTACACCTTC.

This clonotype has at least ten counts. A junction boundary mismatches the germline segment, possibly from a read error. This chain joins TRBV18 and TRBJ2-2; a weak D match, TRBD1 (5 bases). There are 14 residues in the CDR3. Germline values: CDR1 KGHSH, CDR2 LQKENI. The CDR3 DNA follows: TGCGCCAGCTCACAACAGGAGAACACCGGGGAGCTGTTTTTT. This codes for CASSQQENTGELFF.

This chain links TRBV5-1 with TRBJ2-1; weak D call: TRBD2 (6 bases). The CDR3 sequence is 15 residues long. V was cut by 0 bases and J by 0 bases, with 7 bases left in between. Germline CDR1 and CDR2: SGHRS and YFSETQ. The CDR3 is CASSLETSSYNEQFF. CDR3 in DNA: TGCGCCAGCAGCTTGGAGACTAGCTCCTACAATGAGCAGTTCTTC.

Ten or more counts support this clonotype. V is TRBV20-1 and J is TRBJ2-7, with unresolved D. Germline CDR1 and CDR2: DFQATT and SNEGSKA (reference sequence). The CDR3 is made up of 13 amino acids. Trimming took 2 bases from V and 0 from J, leaving 8 bases between them. The CDR3 spells CSARRRISYEQYF. In DNA form, the CDR3 reads TGCAGTGCTAGACGTCGGATCTCCTACGAGCAGTACTTC.

This clonotype was seen many times. The rearrangement joins TRBV12-3 or TRBV12-4 to TRBJ2-1, with 11 positions matching TRBD2. The CDR3 is 14 amino acids. Trimming at V came to 2 bases and at J to 7 bases, leaving 1 base not matched to a gene. CDR3 in amino acids: CASSLSSGRNEQFF. The CDR3, as DNA: TGTGCCAGCAGTTTATCTAGCGGGAGGAATGAGCAGTTCTTC.

The chain is built from TRBV20-1 and TRBJ2-7; 7 nucleotides match TRBD2. The CDR3 extends over 16 amino acids. Trimming at V came to 0 bases and at J to 6 bases, leaving 14 bases not matched to a gene. CDR1 is DFQATT and CDR2 is SNEGSKA in the germline V gene (reference sequence). DNA of the CDR3: TGCAGTGCTAGAGATTTTGGAGCGGGGCCGCCTTTCGAGCAGTACTTC. Translated, it gives CSARDFGAGPPFEQYF.